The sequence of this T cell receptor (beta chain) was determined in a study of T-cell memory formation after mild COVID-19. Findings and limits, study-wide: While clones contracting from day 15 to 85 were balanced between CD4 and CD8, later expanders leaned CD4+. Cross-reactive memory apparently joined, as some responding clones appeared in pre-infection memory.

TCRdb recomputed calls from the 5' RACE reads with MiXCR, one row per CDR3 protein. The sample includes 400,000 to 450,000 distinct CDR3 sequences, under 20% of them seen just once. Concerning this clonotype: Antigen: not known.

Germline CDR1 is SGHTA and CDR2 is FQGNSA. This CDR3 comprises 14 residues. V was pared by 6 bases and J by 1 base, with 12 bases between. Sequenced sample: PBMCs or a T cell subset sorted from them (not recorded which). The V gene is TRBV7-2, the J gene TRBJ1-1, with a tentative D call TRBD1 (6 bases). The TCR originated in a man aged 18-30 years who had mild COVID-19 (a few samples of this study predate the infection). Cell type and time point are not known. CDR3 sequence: CASSPTRGNTEAFF. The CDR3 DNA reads TGTGCCAGCAGTCCCACCAGGGGGAACACTGAAGCTTTCTTT.